The 15 T cell receptor beta chains presented below share a single source sample, sequenced in a study of cytomegalovirus exposure and HLA in healthy donors. 60 Vbeta and 13 Jbeta primers were used in PCR. Only in-frame clones appear in the TCRdb table, and some are missing; sequencing was by immunoSEQ multiplex PCR. The sample records under 110,000 clones, around four fifths being singletons. The specimen sequenced was PBMCs. Every receptor here comes from a man between 45 and 60 years old in good health and CMV-seronegative.

The DNA of the CDR3 is TGCGCCAGCAGCCCTAACGGGGGAAGGGACACCGGGGAGCTGTTTTTT. Its protein product is CASSPNGGRDTGELFF. V gene TRBV5-1 combines with J gene TRBJ2-2; tentatively, D is TRBD2 (6 bases). Germline CDR1 is SGHRS and CDR2 is YFSETQ. V lost 4 bases and J 3 bases, leaving 16 bases between the germline ends. This CDR3 has 16 amino acids.

The chain recombines TRBV7-2 with TRBJ1-1; 8 bases match TRBD1. Trimming took 3 bases from V and 7 from J; bases not matched to a gene: 4. The germline V gene has CDR1 SGHTA and CDR2 FQGNSA. The CDR3 loop spans 13 amino acids. CDR3 DNA sequence: TGTGCCAGCAGCTTTCAGGGGGCGGTTGAAGCTTTCTTT. This sequence encodes CASSFQGAVEAFF.

The chain combines TRBV6-1 with TRBJ2-3, with D tentatively TRBD1 (6 bases). The CDR3 covers 16 residues. V lost 0 bases, J lost 4 bases, and 14 bases lay in between. The germline gives CDR1 MNHNS, CDR2 SASEGT. Written as DNA, the CDR3 is TGTGCCAGCAGTGAAGCGGGGGCAGGTTTATCAGATACGCAGTATTTT. It specifies CASSEAGAGLSDTQYF.

The J gene is TRBJ2-7, the V gene TRBV6-1; 8 nucleotides line up with TRBD1. The germline CDR1 and CDR2 sequences are MNHNS and SASEGT. The CDR3 extends over 15 amino acids. V gave up 3 bases and J gave up 2 bases; unmatched junction bases: 6. The CDR3 DNA is TGTGCCAGCAGTGAGACGGGACAGGTTCCCTACGAGCAGTACGTC. This gives the protein CASSETGQVPYEQYV.

The chain has TRBV4-1 and TRBJ2-2, with D maybe TRBD2 (6 bases). The ends were cut back, 0 bases at V and 7 bases at J, with 18 bases in the middle. This CDR3 has 17 residues. The germline CDR1 and CDR2 sequences are MGHRA and YSYEKL. Written as DNA, the CDR3 is TGCGCCAGCAGCCAAGATTCCGTGGGGGGACTGGACGGGGAGCTGTTTTTT. It is translated as CASSQDSVGGLDGELFF.

This clone has more than one count but fewer than ten. The chain has TRBV28 and TRBJ1-4, with D perhaps TRBD1 (5 bases). Looked up from germline, CDR1 is MDHEN and CDR2 is SYDVKM. Trimming pared 6 bases from V and 7 bases from J, leaving 15 bases between. This CDR3 is 14 amino acids long. The CDR3 loop reads CASSPWGGVEKLFF. CDR3 in DNA: TGTGCCAGCAGCCCTTGGGGGGGGGTTGAAAAACTGTTTTTT.

The J gene is TRBJ2-5, the V gene TRBV5-4; 8 bases match TRBD2. The V and J ends lost 4 bases and 5 bases, in that order; junction bases with no gene match: 13. The CDR3 has 16 residues. Germline CDR1 SGHNT, CDR2 YYREEE (reference sequence). CDR3 in amino acids: CASSTAPGAGVETQYF. The CDR3 DNA sequence: TGTGCCAGCAGCACCGCCCCTGGAGCGGGGGTTGAGACCCAGTACTTC.

V and J are TRBV7-6 and TRBJ1-4; 9 bases match TRBD1. Germline V gene sequence: CDR1 SGHVS, CDR2 FNYEAQ. V gave up 0 bases and J gave up 0 bases; unmatched junction bases: 5. The length of the CDR3 is 18 residues. Here the CDR3 DNA reads TGTGCCAGCAGCTTAGCGCCGGGACAGGGTGCAACTAATGAAAAACTGTTTTTT. Translating gives CASSLAPGQGATNEKLFF.

This clone appeared once. J is TRBJ1-3 and V is TRBV5-1; TRBD1 agrees at 8 bases. The V segment lost 0 bases and the J segment 7 bases; nucleotides outside the gene matches: 3. In germline, CDR1 is SGHRS, CDR2 YFSETQ. The CDR3 has 14 amino acids. CDR3 protein: CASSLEGDRNTIYF. In DNA, the CDR3 is TGCGCCAGCAGCTTGGAGGGGGACAGGAACACCATATATTTT.

The chain couples TRBV14 to TRBJ1-2; D is possibly TRBD1 (6 bases). Germline V CDR1 and CDR2: SGHDN, FVKESK. The CDR3 is made up of 14 amino acids. V lost 0 bases to trimming and J lost 7 bases, with 12 bases between them. The CDR3 bases are TGTGCCAGCAGCCAAGATATGGGGGCGCGTGGCTACACCTTC. Translating it yields CASSQDMGARGYTF.

V is TRBV10-3 and J is TRBJ2-1; D gene uncertain. The CDR3 is 15 amino acids. CDR1 is ENHRY and CDR2 is SYGVKD in the germline V gene. V was pared by 2 bases and J by 0 bases, with 8 bases between. DNA of the CDR3: TGTGCCATCAGTGAGAAACAGATCTCCTACAATGAGCAGTTCTTC. This gives the protein CAISEKQISYNEQFF.

V gene TRBV6-6 combines with J gene TRBJ1-2; D is undetermined. CDR1 MNHNY and CDR2 SVGAGI come from the germline V gene (reference sequence). V lost 5 bases and J lost 4, with 20 bases in between. The CDR3 has 16 amino acids. The CDR3 DNA reads as TGTGCCAGCAGTGCCCCCCTGCAGCGGGCGATCTATGGCTACACCTTC. It translates to CASSAPLQRAIYGYTF.

With respect to this clone: The sample contains more than one DNA sequence encoding this CDR3. V gene TRBV6-1 combines with J gene TRBJ1-5; 8 nucleotides match TRBD1. The germline V gene encodes CDR1 MNHNS and CDR2 SASEGT. Losses at the gene ends were 6 bases for V and 5 bases for J; bases not matched to a gene: 3. There are 13 residues in the CDR3. CDR3 protein: CASRTGDYQPQHF. The DNA of the CDR3 is TGTGCCAGCAGGACAGGGGATTATCAGCCCCAGCATTTT.

This sequence joins TRBV5-1 and TRBJ2-1; D is perhaps TRBD1 (6 bases). Deletions cut 2 bases from V and 1 base from J, with 10 bases between. Germline CDR1 SGHRS, CDR2 YFSETQ. The CDR3 consists of 15 residues. The CDR3 DNA follows: TGCGCCAGCAGCTTCGACAGGAGGTCCTACAATGAGCAGTTCTTC. This sequence encodes CASSFDRRSYNEQFF.

The genes are TRBV11-2 and TRBJ2-5; 11 bases are shared with TRBD2. Germline V gene sequence: CDR1 SGHAT, CDR2 FQNNGV. This CDR3 contains 16 residues. V was pared by 5 bases and J by 5 bases, with 10 bases of the junction left unmatched. The CDR3 sequence: CASSPRGSGGVETQYF. CDR3 in DNA: TGTGCCAGCAGCCCCAGGGGTAGCGGGGGGGTTGAGACCCAGTACTTC.